This TCR beta chain was identified in a study of PD-L1 blockade in urothelial cancer. Study-level background: Study patients had been treated with 0 to 3 previous chemotherapy regimens. Blood was evaluated 3 weeks (second dose) and 6 weeks after therapy began. A median blood sample held roughly 150,000 T cells and tens of thousands of unique TCRs.

The V segment lost 3 bases and the J segment 7 bases; nucleotides outside the gene matches: 5. The CDR3 has 15 residues. The germline V gene has CDR1 SGDLS and CDR2 YYNGEE. Generated by immunoSEQ multiplex PCR, the TCRdb table keeps only in-frame clones and is missing some. The sample yields 70,000 to 95,000 clones, 70% to 90% seen once. As concerns this clone: The sample contains more than one DNA sequence encoding this CDR3.

Noted time point: pretreatment peripheral blood. This clonotype was obtained from a woman of 80 years or more with urothelial cancer. The genes are TRBV9 and TRBJ2-2, with 11 positions matching TRBD1. This material consisted of PBMCs, taken around atezolizumab (anti-PD-L1) treatment. As DNA, the CDR3 is TGTGCCAGCAGCGCCCGGACAGGGGGCAGCGGGGAGCTGTTTTTT. Amino acids: CASSARTGGSGELFF.